The 10 T cell receptor beta chains in this list originate from one sample, sequenced in a study of blood T cell repertoires in COVID-19. Some clones are missing from TCRdb's copy, which holds only in-frame ones; the method was immunoSEQ multiplex PCR. The sample lists about 480,000 clones, about 85% occurring once. Sequencing was performed on PBMCs or T cells enriched from blood (not recorded which). Receptor source: a woman aged 60-75 years who had recovered from COVID-19.

V gene TRBV27 combines with J gene TRBJ1-6; possibly TRBD1 for D (5 bases). Germline CDR1 is MNHEY and CDR2 is SMNVEV (reference sequence). The CDR3 is 16 amino acids. V was cut by 7 bases and J by 2 bases, with 15 bases left in between. The CDR3 region has the DNA TGTGCCAGCAACGCCGGGGGTGGCCCCTATAATTCACCCCTCCACTTT. Translation gives CASNAGGGPYNSPLHF.

The rearrangement joins TRBV5-5 to TRBJ2-7, with D tentatively TRBD1 (6 bases). The germline V gene encodes CDR1 SGHKS and CDR2 YYEKEE (reference sequence). V lost 2 bases and J lost 1, with 13 bases in between. The CDR3 sequence is 15 residues long. CDR3 in amino acids: CASSFTAGDSYEQYV. For the CDR3, the DNA is TGTGCCAGCAGCTTTACGGCAGGGGATTCCTACGAGCAGTACGTC.

The DNA of the CDR3 is TGTGCCAGCAGTGTCTCTAGCGGGGGGCTGAGCACAGATACGCAGTATTTT. It encodes CASSVSSGGLSTDTQYF. The chain carries TRBV2 and TRBJ2-3; 11 bases fit TRBD2. CDR1 and CDR2 (germline): SNHLY, FYNNEI. This CDR3 comprises 17 residues. With V trimmed by 4 bases and J by 0 bases, 6 bases remained unmatched.

The chain carries TRBV2 and TRBJ1-4; a weak D match, TRBD1 (6 bases). Between the trimmed V and J ends, which lost 4 bases and 7 bases, there was a span of 13 bases. The CDR3 is 14 amino acids. Germline V gene lookup returns CDR1 SNHLY and CDR2 FYNNEI. In DNA form, the CDR3 reads TGTGCCAGCAGTGTTGGGGGCGTCGGTGAAAAACTGTTTTTT. This codes for CASSVGGVGEKLFF.

This chain uses TRBV5-1 with TRBJ2-1; D unresolved. Trimming removed 0 bases at V and 7 bases at J, with 8 bases between. This CDR3 spans 13 amino acids. Germline lookup yields CDR1 SGHRS and CDR2 YFSETQ. CDR3 residues: CASSLALANEQFF. CDR3 DNA: TGCGCCAGCAGCTTGGCTCTGGCTAATGAGCAGTTCTTC.

The chain couples TRBV6-5 to TRBJ2-3; TRBD2 agrees at 8 bases. Per germline, CDR1 MNHEY and CDR2 SVGAGI. CDR3 length equals 15 residues. V gave up 4 bases and J gave up 9 bases; unmatched junction bases: 12. Here the CDR3 reads CASSFSGLGVRTQYF. CDR3 sequence (DNA): TGTGCCAGCAGTTTCTCGGGACTAGGCGTACGGACGCAGTATTTT.

This sequence joins TRBV7-2 and TRBJ2-3, with 7 bases aligning to TRBD2. Looked up from germline, CDR1 is SGHTA and CDR2 is FQGNSA. This CDR3 comprises 17 residues. Losses at the gene ends were 0 bases for V and 6 bases for J; bases not matched to a gene: 12. CDR3 region: CASSLARGGGVRDTQYF. The CDR3, as DNA: TGTGCCAGCAGCTTAGCGCGAGGTGGGGGGGTAAGGGATACGCAGTATTTT.

The genes are TRBV5-6 and TRBJ1-2; 7 bases are a match to TRBD1. Germline V gene sequence: CDR1 SGHDT, CDR2 YYEEEE. The CDR3 is 15 amino acids. The trim removed 2 bases at V and 1 base at J, leaving 5 bases unmatched. The CDR3 reads CASSFYYRGNYGYTF. In DNA, the CDR3 is TGTGCCAGCAGCTTTTATTACAGGGGTAACTATGGCTACACCTTC.

The rearrangement uses TRBV11-2 and TRBJ2-7; possible D gene TRBD1, 6 bases. The ends were cut back, 1 base at V and 1 base at J, with 11 bases in the middle. CDR3 length equals 15 residues. CDR1 is SGHAT and CDR2 is FQNNGV in the germline V gene. The CDR3 loop is CASSLVQGSSYEQYF. Here the CDR3 DNA reads TGTGCCAGCAGCTTAGTTCAGGGGTCTTCCTACGAGCAGTACTTC.

The rearrangement uses TRBV2 and TRBJ1-6; D unclear. The CDR3 length is 15 residues. Germline V CDR1 and CDR2: SNHLY, FYNNEI. Trimming left V 3 bases short and J 7 bases short, with 13 bases between. CDR3 amino acids: CASSDTNPRNSPLHF. The DNA of the CDR3 is TGTGCCAGCAGTGACACTAACCCTAGGAATTCACCCCTCCACTTT.